This TCR beta chain was captured by sequencing in a study of regulatory T cells in long-lasting Graves disease. Arm-PCR of CDR3 regions with iRepertoire HTBI primers generated TCR beta libraries. TCRdb fed the multiplex PCR reads into MiXCR, producing one record per CDR3 protein. The data show some 370,000 distinct CDR3 sequences, approximately 25% seen once. Time point denoted: persistent/refractory GD, antithyroid drugs over 5 years with positive TRAb. From RNA extracted from PBMCs, the TCR library was made. Peripheral blood, Nine milliliters per patient, was collected in EDTA tubes. CDR1 is LGHDT, CDR2 YNNKEL, per germline (reference sequence). The CDR3 runs 14 residues. V was clipped by 7 bases and J by 0 bases, with 12 bases between them.

The clonotype originates from a woman aged 40 to 49 with Graves disease. This specimen was peripheral blood mononuclear cells (PBMCs), taken when the disease was refractory, from a patient treated with antithyroid drugs. This rearrangement joins TRBV3-1 to TRBJ1-2; the D is unclear. The CDR3 region is CASTPDGANYGYTF. The CDR3 nucleotides are TGTGCCAGCACCCCGGACGGAGCTAACTATGGCTACACCTTC.